These T cell receptor beta chains were read from a single sample in a study of T cell repertoires in cytomegalovirus infection. TCRdb fed the reads into MiXCR, producing one record per CDR3 protein. The sample yields some 500,000 distinct CDR3 sequences, 40% seen once. Antigens of these TCRs are unknown. The material was cultured PBMCs, obtained from culture after CMV antigen stimulation. These receptors all come from a human donor in good health (CMV status not recorded). Some clones in this sample may be carry-over from other donors' samples. The CDR3 runs from the conserved cysteine through the conserved F or W. Fields, in order: clone size, D gene, J gene, CDR3 length, V gene, CDR3 DNA, CDR3 protein. D genes are given only for firm matches. The listing skips clone size in some rows; elsewhere it reads once, few, many or a size class.

>few|TRBD1|TRBJ1-2|14|TRBV7-2
TGTGCCAGCAGCTTAGCGGGACAGGGGGCTGGCTACACCTTC
CASSLAGQGAGYTF
>few|.|TRBJ2-1|14|TRBV28
TGTGCCAGCAGGACAGAGAGCTCCTACAATGAGCAGTTCTTC
CASRTESSYNEQFF
>.|.|TRBJ2-2|14|TRBV7-2
TGTGCCAGCAGCTTGAGAGGCTCGCCCGGGGAGCTGTTTTTT
CASSLRGSPGELFF
>.|TRBD1|TRBJ1-5|16|TRBV7-8
TGTGCCAGCAGCACGTACAGGGGATCTAGCAATCAGCCCCAGCATTTT
CASSTYRGSSNQPQHF
>.|.|TRBJ2-3|14|TRBV2
TGTGCCAGCAGTGTAATTAGCGGCACAGATACGCAGTATTTT
CASSVISGTDTQYF
>.|TRBD2|TRBJ2-1|14|TRBV7-2
TGTGCCAGCAGCATCGGGACTAGCAGGAATGAGCAGTTCTTC
CASSIGTSRNEQFF
>few|.|TRBJ1-5|12|TRBV12-3/TRBV12-4
TGTGCCAGCAGTTTGGAATGGCAGCCCCAGCATTTT
CASSLEWQPQHF
>.|.|TRBJ2-7|16|TRBV7-2
TGTGCCAGCAGCTTAGGGGGGGACGTCGCCACCTACGAGCAGTACTTC
CASSLGGDVATYEQYF
>few|.|TRBJ2-5|13|TRBV7-2
TGTGCCAGCAGCAGGGACCCCCAAGAGACCCAGTACTTC
CASSRDPQETQYF
>.|.|TRBJ2-1|13|TRBV7-4
TGTGCCAGCAGCTTTTCCGGGGGAAATGAGCAGTTCTTC
CASSFSGGNEQFF
>.|.|TRBJ1-2|15|TRBV7-2
TGTGCCAGCAGCTTAGTGGTCGCATCAGGCTATGGCTACACCTTC
CASSLVVASGYGYTF
>.|.|TRBJ2-3|15|TRBV7-2
TGTGCCAGCAGTCCAGGACCCACTAGCACACATACGCAGTATTTT
CASSPGPTSTHTQYF
>.|TRBD2|TRBJ2-3|15|TRBV6-1
TGTGCCAGCAGTGATGAGCGGGAGGGCACAGATACGCAGTATTTT
CASSDEREGTDTQYF
>few|TRBD2|TRBJ2-7|15|TRBV7-2
TGTGCCAGCAGCTCACTAGCGGGAGGGGTCTACGAGCAGTACTTC
CASSSLAGGVYEQYF
>few|TRBD1|TRBJ2-1|18|TRBV7-2
TGTGCCAGCAGCTTAGATCGTAGGGGGCGCCTCTCCTACAATGAGCAGTTCTTC
CASSLDRRGRLSYNEQFF
>few|.|TRBJ2-1|13|TRBV7-9
TGTGCCAGCAGCTTAACCCAGGGGTTGATGGCGTTCTTC
CASSLTQGLMAFF
>.|.|TRBJ1-6|14|TRBV7-6
TGTGCCAGCAGCACCCCGAGGGATAATTCACCCCTCCACTTT
CASSTPRDNSPLHF
>many|.|TRBJ1-6|15|TRBV7-2
TGTGCCAGCAGCGACACTTGGGCCCCGAGGTCACCCCTCCACTTT
CASSDTWAPRSPLHF
>.|.|TRBJ1-5|13|TRBV12-3/TRBV12-4
TGTGCCAGCACCCTAGGGTCAAATCAGCCCCAGCATTTT
CASTLGSNQPQHF
>.|.|TRBJ2-5|16|TRBV7-6
TGTGCCAGCAGCCCCTGGACTGGAGGGGGAAAAGAGACCCAGTACTTC
CASSPWTGGGKETQYF
>.|.|TRBJ1-2|12|TRBV18
TGTGCCAGCTCAGACTTGGGGGAAGGCTACACCTTC
CASSDLGEGYTF
>few|.|TRBJ1-4|13|TRBV12-3/TRBV12-4
TGTGCCAGCAGCCGGGGGGTCGGGGAAAAACTGTTTTTT
CASSRGVGEKLFF
>.|TRBD2|TRBJ2-7|15|TRBV6-6
TGTGCCAGCGAGAATCCTAGCGGGAGACACTACGAGCAGTACTTC
CASENPSGRHYEQYF
>.|TRBD1|TRBJ1-4|15|TRBV18
TGTGCCAGCTCAACCGGCGGGACAGGGGATGAAAAACTGTTTTTT
CASSTGGTGDEKLFF
>few|.|TRBJ2-3|11|TRBV12-5
TGTGCTAGTGCCCAGAGGGGGACGCAGTATTTT
CASAQRGTQYF
>many|.|TRBJ1-2|15|TRBV7-2
TGTGCCAGCAGCTTAGGTCAGGGATCTAACTATGGCTACACCTTC
CASSLGQGSNYGYTF
>.|TRBD1|TRBJ1-4|15|TRBV7-2
TGTGCCAGCAGCCCTGACAGGGGGGCTAATGAAAAACTGTTTTTT
CASSPDRGANEKLFF
>few|TRBD2|TRBJ2-2|16|TRBV11-2
TGTGCCAGCAGCCGCATAGCGGGAGGGGTCACCGGGGAGCTGTTTTTT
CASSRIAGGVTGELFF
>.|.|TRBJ1-6|13|TRBV7-9
TGTGCCAGCAGCCCGGATGGTAATTCACCCCTCCACTTT
CASSPDGNSPLHF
>.|TRBD2|TRBJ2-1|18|TRBV6-2/TRBV6-3
TGTGCCAGCAGTCCCAACGTTGGACTAGCGGGCTTCTACAATGAGCAGTTCTTC
CASSPNVGLAGFYNEQFF
>.|.|TRBJ1-1|17|TRBV2
TGTGCCAGCAGTGAATCCAATATACCCGGGGGAAACACTGAAGCTTTCTTT
CASSESNIPGGNTEAFF
>.|.|TRBJ2-3|13|TRBV7-9
TGTGCCACCGGGGTGTGGGGCACAGATACGCAGTATTTT
CATGVWGTDTQYF
>.|TRBD2|TRBJ2-1|13|TRBV7-6
TGTGCCAGCGTCCGGGGGGGTGACAATGAGCAGTTCTTC
CASVRGGDNEQFF
>.|TRBD1|TRBJ1-6|14|TRBV9
TGTGCCAGCAGCGTGTCGGGACAGGGGTTTGGTCTCCTCTTT
CASSVSGQGFGLLF
>.|.|TRBJ2-3|12|TRBV12-3/TRBV12-4
TGTGCCAGCAGCCTCCCTAGCCCCAGGCAGTATTTT
CASSLPSPRQYF
>.|.|TRBJ1-3|16|TRBV12-3/TRBV12-4
TGTGCCAGCAGCCTCAGGGGTCGAGCCCCCGGAAACACCATATATTTT
CASSLRGRAPGNTIYF
>.|.|TRBJ2-3|15|TRBV7-8
TGTGCCAGCAGCCTGGGACTTTCTCGCACAGATACGCAGTATTTT
CASSLGLSRTDTQYF
>.|.|TRBJ2-2|12|TRBV6-2/TRBV6-3
TGTGCCAGCAGTTACTGGTCCGGGGAGCTGTTTTTT
CASSYWSGELFF
>few|.|TRBJ2-3|16|TRBV6-1
TGTGCCAGCAGTGAAATGCCCCGGGACAGCACAGATACGCAGTATTTT
CASSEMPRDSTDTQYF